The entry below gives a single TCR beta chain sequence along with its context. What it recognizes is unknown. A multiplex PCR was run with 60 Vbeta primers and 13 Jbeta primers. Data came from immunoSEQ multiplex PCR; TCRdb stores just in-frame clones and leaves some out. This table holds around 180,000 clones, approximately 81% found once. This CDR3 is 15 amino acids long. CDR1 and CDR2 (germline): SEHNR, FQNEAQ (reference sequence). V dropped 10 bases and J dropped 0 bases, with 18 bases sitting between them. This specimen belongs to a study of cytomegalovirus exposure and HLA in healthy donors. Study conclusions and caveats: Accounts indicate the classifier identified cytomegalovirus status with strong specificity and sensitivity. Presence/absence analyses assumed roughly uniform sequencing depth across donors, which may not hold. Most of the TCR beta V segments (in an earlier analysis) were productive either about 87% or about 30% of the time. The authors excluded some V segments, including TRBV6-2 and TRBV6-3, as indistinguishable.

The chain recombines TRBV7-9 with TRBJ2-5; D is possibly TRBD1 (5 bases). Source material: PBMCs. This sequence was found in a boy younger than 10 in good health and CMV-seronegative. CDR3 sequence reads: CATKGQILYQETQYF. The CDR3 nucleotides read TGTGCCACCAAGGGGCAGATCCTGTACCAAGAGACCCAGTACTTC.